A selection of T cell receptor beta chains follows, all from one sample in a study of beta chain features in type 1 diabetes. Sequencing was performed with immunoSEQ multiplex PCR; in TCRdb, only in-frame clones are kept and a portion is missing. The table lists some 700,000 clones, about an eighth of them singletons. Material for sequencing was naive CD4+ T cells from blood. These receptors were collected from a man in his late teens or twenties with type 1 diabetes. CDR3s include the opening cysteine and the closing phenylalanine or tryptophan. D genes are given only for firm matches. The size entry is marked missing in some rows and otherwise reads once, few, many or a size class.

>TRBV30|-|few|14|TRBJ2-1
TGTGCCTGGAGGGGAGCAAGCTCCTACAATGAGCAGTTCTTC
CAWRGASSYNEQFF
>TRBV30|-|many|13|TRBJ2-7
TGTGCCTGGAGTGTAAGCGGGCACTACGAGCAGTACTTC
CAWSVSGHYEQYF
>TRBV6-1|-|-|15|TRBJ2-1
TGTGCCAGCAGTGAATCCGGGGCTAGCTACAATGAGCAGTTCTTC
CASSESGASYNEQFF
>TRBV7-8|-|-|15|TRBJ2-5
TGTGCCAGCAGCTTAACGGGCGGTATCGGGGGGACCCAGTACTTC
CASSLTGGIGGTQYF
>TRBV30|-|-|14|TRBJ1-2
TGTGCCTGGATCCCGGAGAGGGCGGACTATGGCTACACCTTC
CAWIPERADYGYTF
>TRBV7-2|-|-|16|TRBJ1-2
TGTGCCAGCAGCTCCATGGGACTACCGGCTAACTATGGCTACACCTTC
CASSSMGLPANYGYTF
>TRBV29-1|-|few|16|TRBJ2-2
TGCAGCGTTGAGGAGCGAGGCAGAGAAGAAACCGGGGAGCTGTTTTTT
CSVEERGREETGELFF
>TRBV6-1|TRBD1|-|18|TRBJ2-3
TGTGCCAGCAGTGACCGGGACAGCCAGGGGTTTTTAACAGATACGCAGTATTTT
CASSDRDSQGFLTDTQYF
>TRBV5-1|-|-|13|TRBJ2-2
TGCGCCAGCAGCTTGGATTGGGCCGGGGAGCTGTTTTTT
CASSLDWAGELFF
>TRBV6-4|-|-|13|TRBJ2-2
TGTGCCAGCAGTCCAGGGAACACCGGGGAGCTGTTTTTT
CASSPGNTGELFF
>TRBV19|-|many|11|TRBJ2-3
TGTGCCAGTAAAGGGACAGATACGCAGTATTTT
CASKGTDTQYF
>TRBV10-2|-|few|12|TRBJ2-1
TGCGCCACAACAGGGTTTCGCAATGAGCAGTTCTTC
CATTGFRNEQFF
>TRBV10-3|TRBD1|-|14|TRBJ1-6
TGTGCCATCAGTCGGACAGGGGGGAATTCACCCCTCCACTTT
CAISRTGGNSPLHF
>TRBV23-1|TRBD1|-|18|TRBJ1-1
TGCGCCAGCAGTCAGCCCTTAGGACCGGGACAGAGAACAGGTGAAGCTTTCTTT
CASSQPLGPGQRTGEAFF
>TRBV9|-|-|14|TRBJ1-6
TGTGCCAGCAGCGTGGAGGGAACGGATTCACCCCTCCACTTT
CASSVEGTDSPLHF
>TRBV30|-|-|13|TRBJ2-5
TGTGCCTGGAGTATTGGGCAAGAAGAGACCCAGTACTTC
CAWSIGQEETQYF
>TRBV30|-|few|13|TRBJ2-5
TGTGCCTGGAGTGTACAGGCGCAAGAGACCCAGTACTTC
CAWSVQAQETQYF
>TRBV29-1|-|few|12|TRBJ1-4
TGCAGCGTTGCCCAGTCGGGAGAAAAACTGTTTTTT
CSVAQSGEKLFF
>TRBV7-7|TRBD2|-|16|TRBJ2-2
TGTGCCAGCAGCCTACTAGCGGGGCCGATCCCCGGGGAGCTGTTTTTT
CASSLLAGPIPGELFF
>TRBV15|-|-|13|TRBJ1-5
TGTGCCACCAGCAGACCCCCCGTGGGGCCCCAGCATTTT
CATSRPPVGPQHF
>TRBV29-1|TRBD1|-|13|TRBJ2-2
TGCAGCGGGGGACAGCCGAACACCGGGGAGCTGTTTTTT
CSGGQPNTGELFF
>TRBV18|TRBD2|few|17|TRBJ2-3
TGTGCCAGCTCCCTCTTGGGACTAGCGGGTAGCACAGATACGCAGTATTTT
CASSLLGLAGSTDTQYF
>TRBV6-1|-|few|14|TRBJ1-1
TGTGCCACCGCCCGGGACATGTTGGACACTGAAGCTTTCTTT
CATARDMLDTEAFF
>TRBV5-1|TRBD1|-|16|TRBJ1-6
TGCGCCAGCAGCTCTCCAGGACAGGGGAATAATTCACCCCTCCACTTT
CASSSPGQGNNSPLHF
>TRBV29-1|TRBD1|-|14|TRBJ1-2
TGCAGCGTTGAGTCCCAGACAGGGACTGGTGGCTACACCTTC
CSVESQTGTGGYTF